One and the same sample provided the 30 T cell receptor beta chains below, sequenced in a study of PD-1 blockade in classical Hodgkin lymphoma. Every one of the patients relapsed after autologous stem cell transplantation (brentuximab vedotin exposure was variable). The data were produced by immunoSEQ multiplex PCR, yet TCRdb's version contains in-frame clones alone and is incomplete. The table shows about 23,000 clones, with approximately 74% occurring only once. Here the sequenced sample was peripheral blood mononuclear cells (PBMCs), taken at baseline. The receptors were sampled from a human donor with classical Hodgkin lymphoma.

The chain has TRBV5-1 and TRBJ2-1; 9 bases align to TRBD1. The V segment lost 0 bases and the J segment 8 bases; nucleotides outside the gene matches: 6. The CDR3 is made up of 15 amino acids. Germline CDR1 and CDR2: SGHRS and YFSETQ. The CDR3 DNA reads TGCGCCAGCAGCTTGGAACAGGGGGCTCTAGATGAGCAGTTCTTC. Translated, it gives CASSLEQGALDEQFF. Full variable domain (missing parts from reference TRBV5-1 and TRBJ2-1): KAGVTQTPRYLIKTRGQQVTLSCSPISGHRSVSWYQQTPGQGLQFLFEYFSETQRNKGNFPGRFSGRQFSNSRSEMNVSTLELGDSALYLCASSLEQGALDEQFFGPGTRLTVL.

This chain joins TRBV29-1 and TRBJ1-2, with 7 nucleotides matching TRBD1. The germline gives CDR1 SQVTM, CDR2 ANQGSEA. V was clipped by 7 bases and J by 4 bases; unmatched bases: 6. The CDR3 sequence is 12 residues long. The CDR3 nucleotides read TGCAGCGCCCGGGACAGTAGCTATGGCTACACCTTC. As protein: CSARDSSYGYTF.

This clone turned up a few times. CDR3 residues: CASSYSTLDTQYF. CDR3 DNA: TGTGCCAGCAGTTACTCCACTCTTGATACGCAGTATTTT. This rearrangement joins TRBV6-5 to TRBJ2-3; no firm D call. Deletions cut 0 bases from V and 6 bases from J, with 7 bases between. This CDR3 spans 13 amino acids. The germline V gene has CDR1 MNHEY and CDR2 SVGAGI.

The genes are TRBV15 and TRBJ2-1; TRBD1 agrees at 8 bases. This CDR3 has 16 amino acids. Germline trimming cut 0 bases from V and 7 bases from J; bases unmatched to any gene: 8. Germline lookup yields CDR1 LNHNV and CDR2 YYDKDF (reference sequence). CDR3 region: CATSRDPGQVGNEQFF. CDR3 DNA sequence: TGTGCCACCAGCAGAGATCCGGGACAGGTGGGGAATGAGCAGTTCTTC.

This clone came up a few times. This chain connects TRBV6-1 to TRBJ1-1, with D maybe TRBD1 (6 bases). Germline V CDR1 and CDR2: MNHNS, SASEGT. The germline V and J ends were trimmed by 4 bases and 6 bases, with 15 bases remaining between them. The CDR3 spans 14 residues. The CDR3 here is CASSALQGLSEAFF. The CDR3 DNA reads TGTGCCAGCAGTGCCCTACAGGGTTTATCTGAAGCTTTCTTT.

The gene calls are TRBV11-3 and TRBJ2-1; the D gene is possibly TRBD2 (5 bases). Per the germline V gene, CDR1 is SGHNT and CDR2 is YENEEA. The V end was cut by 5 bases, the J end by 9 bases, with 14 bases between. The CDR3 has 13 residues. CDR3 DNA sequence: TGTGCCAGCAGCCCCGGGATGATGCGTGAGCAGTTCTTC. It specifies CASSPGMMREQFF.

The chain is built from TRBV6-6 and TRBJ1-4; 7 positions match TRBD1. The CDR3 has 14 amino acids. Germline V CDR1 and CDR2: MNHNY, SVGAGI (reference sequence). V was pared by 6 bases and J by 8 bases, with 9 bases of the junction left unmatched. The CDR3 DNA is TGTGCCAGCAGATCACAGGGGCTCCAAGAAAAACTGTTTTTT. This codes for CASRSQGLQEKLFF.

The V and J genes are TRBV6-1 and TRBJ2-7, with D perhaps given as TRBD1 or TRBD2 (7 bases each). Germline CDR1 MNHNS, CDR2 SASEGT. Trimming removed 2 bases at V and 7 bases at J, with 21 bases between. This CDR3 comprises 16 residues. CDR3 protein: CASSEFRQGGLGEQYF. In DNA, the CDR3 is TGTGCCAGCAGTGAATTTCGACAGGGAGGGCTGGGTGAGCAGTACTTC.

This chain joins TRBV5-1 and TRBJ2-5; 11 nucleotides match TRBD2. J gave up 1 base and V 4 bases, and 3 bases lay outside the gene matches. The germline V gene has CDR1 SGHRS and CDR2 YFSETQ. The CDR3 has 15 residues. For the CDR3, the DNA is TGCGCCAGCAGCGTAACTAGCGGGGGCCAAGAGACCCAGTACTTC. Translation: CASSVTSGGQETQYF. The entire variable domain, with the rest obtained from reference TRBV5-1 and TRBJ2-5, is as follows: KAGVTQTPRYLIKTRGQQVTLSCSPISGHRSVSWYQQTPGQGLQFLFEYFSETQRNKGNFPGRFSGRQFSNSRSEMNVSTLELGDSALYLCASSVTSGGQETQYFGPGTRLLVL.

This sequence joins TRBV28 and TRBJ1-4; D perhaps matches TRBD1 (6 bases). V shed 10 bases and J shed 4 bases, with 25 bases lying between them. The CDR3 has 17 amino acids. Germline V gene sequence: CDR1 MDHEN, CDR2 SYDVKM. CDR3 sequence (DNA): TGTGCCACCAACGAGGGCAATACAGGGTTTCGTAATGAAAAACTGTTTTTT. This gives the protein CATNEGNTGFRNEKLFF.

This clone was observed a handful of times. The chain uses TRBV6-5 and TRBJ2-7; no reliable D call. Deletions cut 2 bases from V and 5 bases from J, with 4 bases between. CDR3 length equals 11 residues. Germline CDR1 is MNHEY and CDR2 is SVGAGI. CDR3 protein: CASSYLHEQYF. Here the CDR3 DNA reads TGTGCCAGCAGTTACCTCCACGAGCAGTACTTC.

This clone occurred a few times. The chain recombines TRBV28 with TRBJ2-6; TRBD1 matches at 7 bases. The germline V gene encodes CDR1 MDHEN and CDR2 SYDVKM. V lost 6 bases to trimming and J lost 2 bases; unmatched junction nucleotides: 4. The length of the CDR3 is 15 residues. Here the CDR3 reads CASSKTGAGANVLTF. The CDR3, as DNA: TGTGCCAGCAGCAAAACAGGGGCTGGGGCCAACGTCCTGACTTTC.

V usage is TRBV5-1 and J usage is TRBJ2-3; 8 positions agree with TRBD2. The J segment lost 6 bases and the V segment lost 4 bases, leaving 10 bases of the junction unmatched. The CDR3 has 15 residues. Germline CDR1 reads SGHRS; CDR2 reads YFSETQ. CDR3 amino acids: CASSPDGRAEDTQYF. CDR3 in DNA: TGCGCCAGCAGCCCTGACGGGAGGGCCGAGGATACGCAGTATTTT.

This sequence joins TRBV10-3 and TRBJ2-1; D tentatively fits TRBD1 or TRBD2 (5 bases each). CDR1 is ENHRY and CDR2 is SYGVKD in the germline V gene. The CDR3 is 14 amino acids. The V end lost 6 bases, the J end lost 4 bases, and 13 bases lay between the germline ends. CDR3 in DNA: TGTGCCATCAGAGAAGGGGACGCTTACAATGAGCAGTTCTTC. Translating gives CAIREGDAYNEQFF.

The chain links TRBV18 to TRBJ2-2; D remains unclear. V dropped 2 bases and J dropped 4 bases, with 2 bases sitting between them. The CDR3 extends over 12 amino acids. Germline-derived CDR1 and CDR2 are KGHSH and LQKENI. CDR3 region: CASSPTTGELFF. In DNA, the CDR3 is TGTGCCAGCTCACCAACCACCGGGGAGCTGTTTTTT.

This clone was recorded a few times. The chain recombines TRBV5-4 with TRBJ2-3, with D unclear. The CDR3 sequence is 12 residues long. V lost 1 base, J lost 0 bases, and 0 bases lay in between. From germline, CDR1 is SGHNT and CDR2 YYREEE (reference sequence). The CDR3 bases are TGTGCCAGCAGCTTGAGCACAGATACGCAGTATTTT. Translating it yields CASSLSTDTQYF.

The chain is built from TRBV19 and TRBJ2-6, with 8 bases that match TRBD1. This CDR3 region has 17 residues. V lost 4 bases and J lost 2; bases outside the gene matches: 7. Germline CDR1 and CDR2: LNHDA and SQIVND (reference sequence). CDR3 sequence: CASSTRTGLTGANVLTF. The CDR3 bases are TGTGCCAGTAGTACCCGGACAGGGCTAACTGGGGCCAACGTCCTGACTTTC.

The chain joins TRBV28 to TRBJ1-1; tentatively, D is TRBD1 (5 bases). V was shortened by 2 bases and J by 4 bases, with 8 bases between the two germline ends. The CDR3 spans 13 residues. Germline V lookup: CDR1 MDHEN, CDR2 SYDVKM. CDR3 residues: CASSLPRVTEAFF. Here the CDR3 DNA reads TGTGCCAGCAGTTTACCCAGGGTCACTGAAGCTTTCTTT.

The genes are TRBV4-1 and TRBJ2-7; the D gene is possibly TRBD1 (6 bases). There are 16 residues in the CDR3. Germline V gene lookup returns CDR1 MGHRA and CDR2 YSYEKL. Trimming removed 2 bases at V and 2 bases at J, with 16 bases between. The CDR3 coding sequence is TGCGCCAGCAGCCAAAAGACAGGCCCACTTCCCTACGAGCAGTACTTC. This sequence encodes CASSQKTGPLPYEQYF.

This chain connects TRBV6-5 to TRBJ1-2; the D gene is possibly TRBD1 (6 bases). Germline lookup yields CDR1 MNHEY and CDR2 SVGAGI. V lost 6 bases to trimming and J lost 4 bases, with 12 bases between them. The CDR3 is 13 residues long. This CDR3 is CASSSGHLYGYTF. The CDR3 nucleotides are TGTGCCAGCAGCTCGGGACACCTCTATGGCTACACCTTC.

The CDR3 region has the DNA TGTGCCAGCAGAGGGACAGGGGCAAACACCGGGGAGCTGTTTTTT. Protein product: CASRGTGANTGELFF. The J gene is TRBJ2-2, the V gene TRBV6-6; 10 bases are a match to TRBD1. Germline V CDR1 and CDR2: MNHNY, SVGAGI (reference sequence). V lost 6 bases to trimming and J lost 2 bases; unmatched junction nucleotides: 3. The CDR3 is 15 residues long.

Only one count was recorded for this clone. The gene calls are TRBV7-9 and TRBJ2-7; 7 bases match TRBD1. V was clipped by 2 bases and J by 2 bases; unmatched bases: 6. CDR3 size: 15 residues. The V gene's germline CDR1 is SEHNR and CDR2 FQNEAQ (reference sequence). CDR3 nucleotide sequence: TGTGCCAGCAGCTTAAGACAGGGAATCGCCTACGAGCAGTACTTC. Translating gives CASSLRQGIAYEQYF. Full variable domain (remainder filled in from reference TRBV7-9 and TRBJ2-7): DTGVSQNPRHKITKRGQNVTFRCDPISEHNRLYWYRQTLGQGPEFLTYFQNEAQLEKSRLLSDRFSAERPKGSFSTLEIQRTEQGDSAMYLCASSLRQGIAYEQYFGPGTRLTVT.

This rearrangement joins TRBV5-5 to TRBJ1-1; D remains unclear. The germline CDR1 and CDR2 sequences are SGHKS and YYEKEE (reference sequence). Trimming took 0 bases from V and 1 from J, leaving 7 bases between them. The CDR3 runs to 14 residues. The CDR3 is CASSLVVPNTEAFF. The CDR3 DNA is TGTGCCAGCAGCTTGGTCGTCCCGAACACTGAAGCTTTCTTT.

This clone is medium-sized in the sample. The rearrangement joins TRBV28 to TRBJ2-7; tentatively, D is TRBD2 (5 bases). The germline gives CDR1 MDHEN, CDR2 SYDVKM. The CDR3 has 13 residues. V lost 4 bases and J 7 bases, leaving 14 bases between the germline ends. CDR3 nucleotide sequence: TGTGCCAGCAGTTCGTCGACTACCCGAGAGCAGTACGTC. It is translated as CASSSSTTREQYV.

In DNA, the CDR3 is TGTGCCAGCATATTGAACGCGAACACCGGGGAGCTGTTTTTT. It specifies CASILNANTGELFF. The chain recombines TRBV6-6 with TRBJ2-2; no firm D call. CDR1 and CDR2 from the germline V gene are MNHNY and SVGAGI (reference sequence). V gave up 7 bases and J gave up 0 bases, with 9 bases separating them. There are 14 residues in the CDR3.

This clone has only a few counts. This chain joins TRBV5-1 and TRBJ2-1; 9 nucleotides agree with TRBD2. J gave up 4 bases and V 4 bases, and 6 bases lay outside the gene matches. The CDR3 sequence is 15 residues long. Germline loops: CDR1 SGHRS, CDR2 YFSETQ. The CDR3 DNA reads TGCGCCAGCAGCCAGCTGACTAGCGGTTACAATGAGCAGTTCTTC. It yields the protein CASSQLTSGYNEQFF.

This clone was seen more than once but under ten times. The chain combines TRBV9 with TRBJ2-6; no firm D call. Trimming took 3 bases from V and 1 from J, leaving 8 bases between them. The CDR3 sequence is 15 residues long. Per the germline V gene, CDR1 is SGDLS and CDR2 is YYNGEE. The CDR3 sequence: CASSATVSGANVLTF. CDR3 bases: TGTGCCAGCAGCGCGACGGTTTCTGGGGCCAACGTCCTGACTTTC.

V and J are TRBV2 and TRBJ1-2; a weak D match, TRBD1 (6 bases). The CDR3 length is 15 residues. Germline V gene sequence: CDR1 SNHLY, CDR2 FYNNEI. The V end was cut by 1 base, the J end by 4 bases, with 13 bases between. The CDR3 DNA reads TGTGCCAGCAGTGAAGGGGGGGCGCTGAGCTATGGCTACACCTTC. Translated, it gives CASSEGGALSYGYTF.

The rearrangement uses TRBV11-1 and TRBJ2-2, with D unresolved. This CDR3 comprises 14 residues. V lost 3 bases and J 7 bases, leaving 12 bases between the germline ends. Germline assignment: CDR1 SGHAT and CDR2 FQDESV (reference sequence). The CDR3 DNA sequence: TGTGCCAGCAGCTTTGCTACGACGCTCGGGGAGCTGTTTTTT. Protein sequence: CASSFATTLGELFF. The whole variable domain, filled in from reference TRBV11-1 and TRBJ2-2, reads EAEVAQSPRYKITEKSQAVAFWCDPISGHATLYWYRQILGQGPELLVQFQDESVVDDSQLPKDRFSAERLKGVDSTLKIQPAELGDSAMYLCASSFATTLGELFFGEGSRLTVL.

The chain combines TRBV19 with TRBJ2-5; D unclear. In germline, CDR1 is LNHDA, CDR2 SQIVND (reference sequence). The CDR3 runs to 9 residues. The CDR3 loop reads CGTGETQYF. The DNA for the CDR3 is TGTGGGACGGGAGAGACCCAGTACTTC.